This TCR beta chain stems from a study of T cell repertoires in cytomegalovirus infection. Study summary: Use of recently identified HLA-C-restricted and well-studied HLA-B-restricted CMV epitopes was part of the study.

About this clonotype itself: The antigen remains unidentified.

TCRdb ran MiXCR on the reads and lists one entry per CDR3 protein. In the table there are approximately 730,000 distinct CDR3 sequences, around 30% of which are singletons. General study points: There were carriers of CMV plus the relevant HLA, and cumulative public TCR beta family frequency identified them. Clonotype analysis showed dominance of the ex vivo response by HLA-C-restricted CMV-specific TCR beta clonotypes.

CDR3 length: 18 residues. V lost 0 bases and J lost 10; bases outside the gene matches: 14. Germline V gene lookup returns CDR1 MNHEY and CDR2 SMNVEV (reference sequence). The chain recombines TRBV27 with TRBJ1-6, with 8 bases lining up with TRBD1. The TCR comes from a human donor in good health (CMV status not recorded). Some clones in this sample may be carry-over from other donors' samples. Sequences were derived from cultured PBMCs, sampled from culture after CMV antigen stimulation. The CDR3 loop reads CASSLSPPKTGVNSPLHF. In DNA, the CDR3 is TGTGCCAGCAGTTTATCCCCCCCTAAGACAGGGGTTAACTCACCCCTCCACTTT.